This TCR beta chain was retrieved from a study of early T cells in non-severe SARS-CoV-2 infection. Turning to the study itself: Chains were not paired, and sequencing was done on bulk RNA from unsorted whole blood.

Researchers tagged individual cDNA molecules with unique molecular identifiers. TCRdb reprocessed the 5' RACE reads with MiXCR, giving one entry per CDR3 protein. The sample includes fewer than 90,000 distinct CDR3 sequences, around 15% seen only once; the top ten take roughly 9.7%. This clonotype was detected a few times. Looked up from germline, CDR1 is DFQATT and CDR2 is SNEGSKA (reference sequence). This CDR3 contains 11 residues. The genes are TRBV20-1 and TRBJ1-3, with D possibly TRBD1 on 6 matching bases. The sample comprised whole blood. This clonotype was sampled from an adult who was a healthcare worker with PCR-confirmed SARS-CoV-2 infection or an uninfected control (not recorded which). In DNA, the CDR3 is TGCAGAGCAGGGGCTGGAAACACCATATATTTT. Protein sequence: CRAGAGNTIYF.